These 4 T cell receptor beta chains were sequenced from one sample in a study of cytomegalovirus exposure and HLA in healthy donors. The primer mix had 60 Vbeta and 13 Jbeta primers. Sequencing was performed with immunoSEQ multiplex PCR; in TCRdb, only in-frame clones are kept and a portion is missing. The table includes about 120,000 clones, roughly 80% detected once. The sequencing sample was made of PBMCs. All receptors come from a middle-aged woman in good health and CMV-seronegative.

The rearrangement joins TRBV7-6 to TRBJ2-2, with TRBD2 identical over 14 bases. CDR1 and CDR2 (germline): SGHVS, FNYEAQ. This CDR3 has 15 amino acids. The V gene end was trimmed by 4 bases and the J gene end by 8 bases; junction bases not matched to a gene: 3. The CDR3, as DNA: TGTGCCAGCAGCTGGGGACTAGCGGGAGTGGGGGAGCTGTTTTTT. Its translation is CASSWGLAGVGELFF.

The chain combines TRBV29-1 with TRBJ1-2; TRBD1 is a possible D gene (6 bases). The CDR3 sequence is 16 residues long. V was clipped by 0 bases and J by 6 bases, with 20 bases between them. Germline CDR1 reads SQVTM; CDR2 reads ANQGSEA. As DNA, the CDR3 is TGCAGCGTTGAAGAGACTCAGGGTGGGGGCTCTCATGGCTACACCTTC. Its protein product is CSVEETQGGGSHGYTF.

The chain couples TRBV23-1 to TRBJ2-1, with D possibly matching TRBD2 (6 bases). TRBV23-1 is placed among ORFs of uncertain function. V lost 6 bases and J 3 bases, leaving 30 bases between the germline ends. The CDR3 spans 20 residues. As DNA, the CDR3 is TGCGCCAGCAGAAGTCGACACTCATTTTTCGGGGGAGCCAGCTACAATGAGCAGTTCTTC. This translates into CASRSRHSFFGGASYNEQFF.

The CDR3 protein is CASSATAPETQYF. The CDR3 DNA reads as TGTGCCAGCAGCGCGACAGCTCCGGAGACCCAGTACTTC. The V gene is TRBV7-2, the J gene TRBJ2-5; D possibly corresponds to TRBD1 (5 bases). V dropped 5 bases and J dropped 5 bases, with 12 bases sitting between them. Germline CDR1 SGHTA, CDR2 FQGNSA. The CDR3 has 13 residues.